Listed here are 24 T cell receptor beta chains from one sample, sequenced in a study of T cells in Graves' hyperthyroidism and ophthalmopathy. Authors of the study amplified TCR beta CDR3 regions from RNA transcripts. The HTBI primer set drove a first-round RT-PCR of the TCR CDR3. From the multiplex PCR reads, TCRdb called clonotypes with MiXCR, one entry per CDR3 protein. The data hold some 440,000 distinct CDR3 sequences, with 15% to 18% observed a single time. Material for sequencing was blood. The receptors derive from a woman between 18 and 30 years old with Graves' hyperthyroidism.

This clonotype was seen many times. The V gene is TRBV5-1, the J gene TRBJ1-1; D not certain. This CDR3 spans 13 amino acids. From germline, CDR1 is SGHRS and CDR2 YFSETQ. V was clipped by 3 bases and J by 8 bases, with 14 bases between them. CDR3 nucleotides: TGCGCCAGCAGCTCACGCGGCACCCCAGAAGCTTTCTTT. This translates into CASSSRGTPEAFF.

This clonotype came up many times. As DNA, the CDR3 is TGCAGTGCGGCGGAAGCCTACGAGCAGTACTTC. Translated: CSAAEAYEQYF. This chain links TRBV20-1 with TRBJ2-7; D not resolved. This CDR3 has 11 amino acids. The germline V gene has CDR1 DFQATT and CDR2 SNEGSKA (reference sequence). Trimming removed 6 bases at V and 2 bases at J, with 8 bases between.

This clonotype came up a few times. The chain carries TRBV4-3 and TRBJ2-3, with 7 bases aligning to TRBD2. CDR1 is LGHNA, CDR2 YSLEER, per germline. CDR3 size: 15 residues. V shed 6 bases, J shed 2 bases, and the junction held 8 bases outside the gene matches. For the CDR3, the DNA is TGCGCCAGCAGTCCCGGACTAGACGTCACAGATACGCAGTATTTT. Encoded protein: CASSPGLDVTDTQYF.

This clonotype showed up just a few times. This chain joins TRBV9 and TRBJ2-1; 7 bases fit TRBD1. The V gene's germline CDR1 is SGDLS and CDR2 YYNGEE. The CDR3 contains 15 residues. V lost 0 bases and J lost 5; bases outside the gene matches: 5. The CDR3 sequence: CASSVEGAPHNEQFF. The CDR3 nucleotides read TGTGCCAGCAGCGTAGAGGGGGCCCCCCACAATGAGCAGTTCTTC.

The sample holds many counts of this clonotype. The rearrangement uses TRBV7-8 and TRBJ2-3; D not resolved. Deletions cut 0 bases from V and 0 bases from J, with 7 bases between. The germline V gene has CDR1 SGHVS and CDR2 FQNEAQ. This CDR3 is built from 15 residues. CDR3 in DNA: TGTGCCAGCAGCTTAGCGGAAACTAGCACAGATACGCAGTATTTT. The encoded protein is CASSLAETSTDTQYF.

Regarding this clonotype: A much more abundant neighbour one base away suggests this may be a read error. This chain joins TRBV18 and TRBJ2-1; 7 bases fit TRBD2. V was pared by 8 bases and J by 5 bases, with 12 bases of the junction left unmatched. Germline CDR1 KGHSH, CDR2 LQKENI. The CDR3 is 15 amino acids. CDR3 nucleotides: TGTGCCAGCAGCGGGGCCGGGATGAGCAACAATGAGCAGTTCTTC. Translating it yields CASSGAGMSNNEQFF. Together with reference TRBV18 and TRBJ2-1, the CDR3 gives the full variable domain: NAGVMQNPRHLVRRRGQEARLRCSPMKGHSHVYWYRQLPEEGLKFMVYLQKENIIDESGMPKERFSAEFPKEGPSILRIQQVVRGDSAAYFCASSGAGMSNNEQFFGPGTRLTVL.

This clonotype has at least ten counts. The chain links TRBV6-1 to TRBJ1-2; D might be TRBD1 (5 bases). Germline CDR1 reads MNHNS; CDR2 reads SASEGT. This CDR3 contains 13 residues. The V end lost 7 bases, the J end lost 2 bases, and 11 bases lay between the germline ends. Written as DNA, the CDR3 is TGTGCCAGCAAAGCCCCAGGGAACTATGGCTACACCTTC. This translates into CASKAPGNYGYTF.

The chain uses TRBV4-1 and TRBJ2-7, with D maybe TRBD1 (6 bases). V lost 4 bases and J 0 bases, leaving 13 bases between the germline ends. Looked up from germline, CDR1 is MGHRA and CDR2 is YSYEKL. This CDR3 has 15 residues. CDR3 nucleotides: TGCGCCAGCAGCCCCCAAACAGGGAGCTCCTACGAGCAGTACTTC. Translating gives CASSPQTGSSYEQYF.

As concerns this clonotype: At one boundary the junction diverges from the germline segment, which might be a read error. The CDR3: CVSSQDTGLGGEQFF. The CDR3 coding sequence is TGCGTCAGCAGCCAAGATACCGGACTAGGTGGTGAGCAGTTCTTC. This chain uses TRBV4-3 with TRBJ2-1, with TRBD2 identical over 7 bases. From germline, CDR1 is LGHNA and CDR2 YSLEER. The CDR3 has 15 amino acids.

V usage is TRBV20-1 and J usage is TRBJ1-1, with a tentative D call TRBD1 (6 bases). V shed 3 bases and J shed 1 base, with 21 bases lying between them. Germline lookup yields CDR1 DFQATT and CDR2 SNEGSKA (reference sequence). This CDR3 contains 17 residues. The CDR3 DNA is TGCAGTGCTAGCTTCGGACTAGCGGGGGGGGCGAACACTGAAGCTTTCTTT. Translation gives CSASFGLAGGANTEAFF.

The chain has TRBV15 and TRBJ2-2, with D unresolved. Looked up from germline, CDR1 is LNHNV and CDR2 is YYDKDF (reference sequence). CDR3 size: 13 residues. Trimming shortened V by 0 bases and J by 8 bases, and 7 bases separated the two germline ends. Here the CDR3 DNA reads TGTGCCACCAGCAGAGATCTGGGGGGGGAGCTGTTTTTT. Protein: CATSRDLGGELFF.

There are a few counts of this clonotype. The V gene is TRBV9, the J gene TRBJ1-6, with D perhaps TRBD1 (6 bases). The V gene lost 3 bases and the J gene lost 4 bases, with 11 bases spanning the gap. Germline V gene data show CDR1 as SGDLS and CDR2 as YYNGEE. CDR3 size: 15 residues. The CDR3 protein is CASSAAGQYNSPLHF. The CDR3 DNA reads TGTGCCAGCAGCGCCGCTGGACAGTATAATTCACCCCTCCACTTT.

In its sample, this clonotype was seen a few times. This chain connects TRBV4-1 to TRBJ2-7; tentatively, D is TRBD1 (6 bases). Germline-derived CDR1 and CDR2 are MGHRA and YSYEKL. The CDR3 is 15 residues long. The V end lost 4 bases, the J end lost 5 bases, and 18 bases lay between the germline ends. Here the CDR3 DNA reads TGCGCCAGCAGCCGGGAACAGGGATCCTTAAACGAGCAGTACTTC. Translation: CASSREQGSLNEQYF.

Remarks on this clonotype: A much larger clone differs by one base, so this may be a read error. The chain links TRBV7-8 to TRBJ2-1; D remains ambiguous. The CDR3 runs 14 residues. The germline V gene encodes CDR1 SGHVS and CDR2 FQNEAQ. The DNA for the CDR3 is TGTGCCAGCAGCCCTCAACCCCCGGGCCATGAGCAGCTCTTC. Its translation: CASSPQPPGHEQLF. Looking up the rest from reference TRBV7-8 and TRBJ2-1 gives the full variable domain: GAGVSQSPRYKVAKRGQDVALRCDPISGHVSLFWYQQALGQGPEFLTYFQNEAQLDKSGLPSDRFFAERPEGSVSTLKIQRTQQEDSAVYLCASSPQPPGHEQLFGPGTRLTVL.

There are many counts of this clonotype. The chain combines TRBV28 with TRBJ2-1; 9 bases are a match to TRBD2. Germline CDR1 reads MDHEN; CDR2 reads SYDVKM. Unmatched junction bases numbered 5, after V lost 7 bases and J lost 1 base. This CDR3 is 15 amino acids long. CDR3 DNA sequence: TGTGCCAGCATCCCTAGCGGGACGTCCTACAATGAGCAGTTCTTC. It translates to CASIPSGTSYNEQFF.

The V gene is TRBV28, the J gene TRBJ1-1; TRBD1 matches 12 bases. Trimming at V came to 6 bases and at J to 6 bases, leaving 11 bases not matched to a gene. The length of the CDR3 is 16 residues. From germline, CDR1 is MDHEN and CDR2 SYDVKM. The DNA of the CDR3 is TGTGCCAGCAGAGAGACGGGACAGGGGGCGCGCGCTGAAGCTTTCTTT. This gives the protein CASRETGQGARAEAFF.

The chain carries TRBV6-1 and TRBJ2-7; perhaps D is TRBD1 or TRBD2 (5 bases each). The germline V and J ends were trimmed by 6 bases and 3 bases, with 12 bases remaining between them. Germline loops: CDR1 MNHNS, CDR2 SASEGT. The CDR3 is 13 amino acids. The CDR3 nucleotides read TGTGCCAGCAGGGGACCGATTAACTACGAGCAGTACTTC. Encoded protein: CASRGPINYEQYF.

The rearrangement joins TRBV4-1 to TRBJ2-6; possible D gene TRBD1, 6 bases. The CDR3 has 18 amino acids. Trimming cost V 1 base and J 0 bases, with 13 bases left between them. Germline-derived CDR1 and CDR2 are MGHRA and YSYEKL. This chain's CDR3 is CASSQGTAVFSGANVLTF. CDR3 DNA sequence: TGCGCCAGCAGCCAAGGGACAGCCGTATTCTCTGGGGCCAACGTCCTGACTTTC.

The chain has TRBV6-5 and TRBJ1-6; D possibly corresponds to TRBD1 (6 bases). Trimming removed 0 bases from V and 9 bases from J, with 12 bases in between. CDR3 size: 15 residues. CDR1 is MNHEY, CDR2 SVGAGI, per germline. The CDR3 bases are TGTGCCAGCAGTTACTCGGGAGGGGACACTTCACCCCTCCACTTT. Translation: CASSYSGGDTSPLHF.

This clonotype has at least ten counts. The chain links TRBV2 to TRBJ1-5, with D unresolved. V gave up 7 bases and J gave up 0 bases, with 7 bases separating them. Germline lookup yields CDR1 SNHLY and CDR2 FYNNEI. This CDR3 is 13 amino acids long. The CDR3 is CASKADSNQPQHF. CDR3 nucleotide sequence: TGTGCCAGCAAGGCAGATAGCAATCAGCCCCAGCATTTT. Full variable domain (missing parts from reference TRBV2 and TRBJ1-5): EPEVTQTPSHQVTQMGQEVILRCVPISNHLYFYWYRQILGQKVEFLVSFYNNEISEKSEIFDDQFSVERPDGSNFTLKIRSTKLEDSAMYFCASKADSNQPQHFGDGTRLSIL.

This clonotype showed up many times. CDR3 DNA: TGTGCCAGCAGTTATGGTCAGCCCCAGCATTTT. Its protein is CASSYGQPQHF. The chain combines TRBV28 with TRBJ1-5; D unresolved. The CDR3 loop spans 11 amino acids. V lost 4 bases and J lost 6, with 4 bases in between. Germline loops: CDR1 MDHEN, CDR2 SYDVKM. The full variable domain, rest sourced from reference TRBV28 and TRBJ1-5, is DVKVTQSSRYLVKRTGEKVFLECVQDMDHENMFWYRQDPGLGLRLIYFSYDVKMKEKGDIPEGYSVSREKKERFSLILESASTNQTSMYLCASSYGQPQHFGDGTRLSIL.

This clonotype showed up just a few times. The rearrangement uses TRBV27 and TRBJ2-7, with 8 positions matching TRBD2. CDR3 length equals 15 residues. Germline CDR1 and CDR2: MNHEY and SMNVEV (reference sequence). V dropped 8 bases and J dropped 0; count of bases not matched to a gene: 9. The CDR3 region is CASGKAGALSYEQYF. In nucleotides, the CDR3 is TGTGCCAGCGGAAAAGCGGGAGCGCTCTCCTACGAGCAGTACTTC.

This clonotype was observed a handful of times. The V and J genes are TRBV5-1 and TRBJ2-3; D gene unclear. From germline, CDR1 is SGHRS and CDR2 YFSETQ. Trimming removed 4 bases from V and 0 bases from J, with 9 bases in between. The CDR3 contains 14 residues. CDR3 in amino acids: CASSRTQSTDTQYF. The CDR3 nucleotides read TGCGCCAGCAGCCGGACGCAAAGCACAGATACGCAGTATTTT. The complete variable domain, with remaining parts taken from reference TRBV5-1 and TRBJ2-3, reads KAGVTQTPRYLIKTRGQQVTLSCSPISGHRSVSWYQQTPGQGLQFLFEYFSETQRNKGNFPGRFSGRQFSNSRSEMNVSTLELGDSALYLCASSRTQSTDTQYFGPGTRLTVL.

This clonotype has only a few counts. The chain links TRBV19 to TRBJ1-5, with TRBD1 identical over 9 bases. The CDR3 is 15 residues long. V lost 5 bases and J lost 3; bases outside the gene matches: 5. Germline V gives CDR1 LNHDA, CDR2 SQIVND (reference sequence). The CDR3 here is CASSLGQGPNQPQHF. CDR3 nucleotides: TGTGCCAGTAGTCTAGGACAGGGGCCCAATCAGCCCCAGCATTTT.